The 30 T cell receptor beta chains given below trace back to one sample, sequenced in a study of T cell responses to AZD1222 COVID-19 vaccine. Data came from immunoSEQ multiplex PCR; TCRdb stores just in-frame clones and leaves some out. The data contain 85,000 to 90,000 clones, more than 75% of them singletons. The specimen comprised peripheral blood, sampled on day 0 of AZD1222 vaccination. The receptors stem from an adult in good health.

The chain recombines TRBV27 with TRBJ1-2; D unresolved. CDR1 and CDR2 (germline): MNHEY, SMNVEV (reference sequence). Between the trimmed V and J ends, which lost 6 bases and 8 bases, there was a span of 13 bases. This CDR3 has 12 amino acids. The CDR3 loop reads CASRRPAGGYTF. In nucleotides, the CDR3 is TGTGCCAGCAGAAGACCGGCGGGCGGCTACACCTTC.

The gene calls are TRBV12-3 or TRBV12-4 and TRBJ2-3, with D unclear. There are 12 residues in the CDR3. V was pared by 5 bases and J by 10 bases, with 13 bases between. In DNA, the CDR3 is TGTGCCAGCAGTACGCCAGCTTCGCCGCAGTATTTT. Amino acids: CASSTPASPQYF.

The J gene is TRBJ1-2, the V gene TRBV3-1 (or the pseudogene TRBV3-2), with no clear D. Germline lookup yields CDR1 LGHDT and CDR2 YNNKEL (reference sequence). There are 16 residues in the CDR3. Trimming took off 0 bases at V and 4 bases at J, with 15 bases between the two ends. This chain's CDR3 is CASSQDSGFGLYGYTF. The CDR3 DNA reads TGTGCCAGCAGCCAAGACTCGGGATTCGGTCTCTATGGCTACACCTTC.

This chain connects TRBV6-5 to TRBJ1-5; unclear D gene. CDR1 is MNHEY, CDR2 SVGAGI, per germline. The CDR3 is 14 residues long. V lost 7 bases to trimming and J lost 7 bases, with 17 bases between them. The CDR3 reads CASNEGRLGQPQHF. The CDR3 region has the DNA TGTGCCAGCAACGAGGGAAGGTTGGGCCAGCCCCAGCATTTT.

The CDR3 is CASSYWTGGNQPQHF. The CDR3, as DNA: TGTGCCAGCAGTTACTGGACAGGGGGCAATCAGCCCCAGCATTTT. This chain links TRBV28 with TRBJ1-5; 9 bases line up with TRBD1. V lost 4 bases to trimming and J lost 2 bases; unmatched junction nucleotides: 3. Germline assignment: CDR1 MDHEN and CDR2 SYDVKM. The CDR3 runs to 15 residues.

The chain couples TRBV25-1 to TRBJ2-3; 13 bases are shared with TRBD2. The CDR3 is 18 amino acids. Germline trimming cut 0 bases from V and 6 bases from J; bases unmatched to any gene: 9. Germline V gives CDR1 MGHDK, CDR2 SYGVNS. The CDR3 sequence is CASSEYAGTSGMADTQYF. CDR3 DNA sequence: TGTGCCAGCAGTGAATATGCTGGGACTAGCGGGATGGCGGATACGCAGTATTTT.

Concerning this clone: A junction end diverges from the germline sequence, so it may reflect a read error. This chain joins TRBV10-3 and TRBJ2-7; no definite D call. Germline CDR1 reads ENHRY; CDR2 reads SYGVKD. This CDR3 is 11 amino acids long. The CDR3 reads CAISDSNEQYF. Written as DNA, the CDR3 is TGTGCCATCAGTGACTCCAACGAGCAGTACTTC.

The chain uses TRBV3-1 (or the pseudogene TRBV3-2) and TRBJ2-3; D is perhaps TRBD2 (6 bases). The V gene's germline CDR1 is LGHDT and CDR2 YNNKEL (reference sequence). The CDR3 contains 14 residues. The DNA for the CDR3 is TGTGCTTCGAAACCCGGGGGTAGCACAGATACGCAGTATTTT. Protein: CASKPGGSTDTQYF.

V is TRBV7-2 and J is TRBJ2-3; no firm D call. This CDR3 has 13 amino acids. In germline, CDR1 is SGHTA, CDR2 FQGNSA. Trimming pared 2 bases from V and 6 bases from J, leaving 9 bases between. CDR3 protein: CASSLQVLDTQYF. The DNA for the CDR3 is TGTGCCAGCAGCTTACAAGTGTTGGATACGCAGTATTTT.

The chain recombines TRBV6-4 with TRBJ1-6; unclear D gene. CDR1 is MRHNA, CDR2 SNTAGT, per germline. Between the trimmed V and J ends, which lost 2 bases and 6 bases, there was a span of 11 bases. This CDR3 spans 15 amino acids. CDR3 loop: CASSDNLGGNSPLHF. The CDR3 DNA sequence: TGTGCCAGCAGTGACAATTTGGGTGGTAATTCACCCCTCCACTTT.

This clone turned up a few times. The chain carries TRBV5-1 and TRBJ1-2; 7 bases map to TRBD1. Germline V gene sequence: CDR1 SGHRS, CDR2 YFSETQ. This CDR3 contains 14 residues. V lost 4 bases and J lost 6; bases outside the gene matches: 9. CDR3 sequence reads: CASSHGEGANGYTF. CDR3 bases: TGCGCCAGCAGCCATGGCGAGGGGGCGAATGGCTACACCTTC.

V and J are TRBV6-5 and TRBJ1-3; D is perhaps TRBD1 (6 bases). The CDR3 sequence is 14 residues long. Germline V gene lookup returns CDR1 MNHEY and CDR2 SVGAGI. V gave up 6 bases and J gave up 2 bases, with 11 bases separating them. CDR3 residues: CASSPGGPGNTIYF. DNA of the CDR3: TGTGCCAGCAGCCCCGGGGGGCCTGGAAACACCATATATTTT.

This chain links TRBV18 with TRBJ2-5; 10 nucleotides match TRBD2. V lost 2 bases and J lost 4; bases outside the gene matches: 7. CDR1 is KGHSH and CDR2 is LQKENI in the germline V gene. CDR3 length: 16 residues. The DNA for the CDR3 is TGTGCCAGCTCACCAGCGGAACTAGCGGGACGAGAGACCCAGTACTTC. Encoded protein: CASSPAELAGRETQYF.

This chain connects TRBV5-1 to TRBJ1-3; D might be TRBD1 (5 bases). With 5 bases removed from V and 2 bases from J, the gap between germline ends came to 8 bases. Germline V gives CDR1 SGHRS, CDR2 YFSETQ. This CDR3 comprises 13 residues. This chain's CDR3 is CASRGTAGNTIYF. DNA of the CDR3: TGCGCCAGCAGAGGGACGGCTGGAAACACCATATATTTT.

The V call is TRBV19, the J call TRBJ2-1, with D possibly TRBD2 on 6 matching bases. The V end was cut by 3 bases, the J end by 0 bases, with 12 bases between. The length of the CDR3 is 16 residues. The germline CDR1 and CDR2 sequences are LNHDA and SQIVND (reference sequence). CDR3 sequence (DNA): TGTGCCAGTAGTATGAGGCGGGGAAGCTCCTACAATGAGCAGTTCTTC. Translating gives CASSMRRGSSYNEQFF.

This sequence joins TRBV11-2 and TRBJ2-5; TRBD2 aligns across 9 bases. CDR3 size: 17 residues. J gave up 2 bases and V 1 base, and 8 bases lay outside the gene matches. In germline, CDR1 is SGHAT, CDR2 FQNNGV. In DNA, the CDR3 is TGTGCCAGCAGCTTAGTCCCCATCCTAGCGGGGCAAGAGACCCAGTACTTC. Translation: CASSLVPILAGQETQYF.

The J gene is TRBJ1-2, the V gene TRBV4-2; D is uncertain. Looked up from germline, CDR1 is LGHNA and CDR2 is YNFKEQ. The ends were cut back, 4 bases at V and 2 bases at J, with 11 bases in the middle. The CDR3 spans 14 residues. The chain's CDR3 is CASSPADRNYGYTF. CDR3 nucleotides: TGTGCCAGCAGCCCAGCCGACCGAAACTATGGCTACACCTTC.

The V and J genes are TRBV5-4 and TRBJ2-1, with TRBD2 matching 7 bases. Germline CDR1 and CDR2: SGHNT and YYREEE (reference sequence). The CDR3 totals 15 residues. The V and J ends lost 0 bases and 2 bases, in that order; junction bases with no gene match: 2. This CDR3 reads CASSLGLATYNEQFF. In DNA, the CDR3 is TGTGCCAGCAGCTTGGGACTAGCCACCTACAATGAGCAGTTCTTC.

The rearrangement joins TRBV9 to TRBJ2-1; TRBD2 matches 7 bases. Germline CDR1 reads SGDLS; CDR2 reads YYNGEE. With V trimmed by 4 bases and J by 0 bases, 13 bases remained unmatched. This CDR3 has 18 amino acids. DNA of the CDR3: TGTGCCAGCAGCCCCCGTGGCCTAGCGGAGACCTCCTACAATGAGCAGTTCTTC. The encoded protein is CASSPRGLAETSYNEQFF.

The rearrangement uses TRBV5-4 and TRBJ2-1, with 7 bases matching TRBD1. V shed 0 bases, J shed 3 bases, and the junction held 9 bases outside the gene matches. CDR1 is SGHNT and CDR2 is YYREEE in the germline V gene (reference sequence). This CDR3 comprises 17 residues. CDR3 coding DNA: TGTGCCAGCAGCTTGGGGCTAGCAGGGGGAATCTACAATGAGCAGTTCTTC. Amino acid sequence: CASSLGLAGGIYNEQFF.

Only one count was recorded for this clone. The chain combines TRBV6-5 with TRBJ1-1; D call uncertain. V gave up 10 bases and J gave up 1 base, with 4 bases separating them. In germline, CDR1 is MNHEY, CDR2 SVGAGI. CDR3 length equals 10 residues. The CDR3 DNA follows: TGTGCCAAAAGGAACACTGAAGCTTTCTTT. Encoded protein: CAKRNTEAFF.

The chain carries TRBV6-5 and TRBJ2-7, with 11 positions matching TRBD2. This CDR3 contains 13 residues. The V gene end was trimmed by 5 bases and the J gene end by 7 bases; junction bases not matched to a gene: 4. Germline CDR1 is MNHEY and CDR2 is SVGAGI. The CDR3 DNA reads TGTGCCAGCAGTCCCCGGACTAGCGGGGAGCAGTACTTC. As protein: CASSPRTSGEQYF.

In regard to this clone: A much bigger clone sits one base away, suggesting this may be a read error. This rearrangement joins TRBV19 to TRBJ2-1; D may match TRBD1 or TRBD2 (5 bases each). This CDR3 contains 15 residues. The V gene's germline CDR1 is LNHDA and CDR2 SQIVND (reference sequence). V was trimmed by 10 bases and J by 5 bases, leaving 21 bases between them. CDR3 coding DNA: TGTGCCACCCAAGGGGACGGCCTTTCGAACAATGAGCAGTTCTTC. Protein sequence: CATQGDGLSNNEQFF.

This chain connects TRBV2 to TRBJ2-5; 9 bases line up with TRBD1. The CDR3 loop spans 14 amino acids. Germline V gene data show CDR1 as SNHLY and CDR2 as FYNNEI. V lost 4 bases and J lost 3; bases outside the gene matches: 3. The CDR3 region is CASSGRTGEETQYF. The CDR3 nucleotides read TGTGCCAGCAGTGGCCGGACAGGGGAAGAGACCCAGTACTTC.

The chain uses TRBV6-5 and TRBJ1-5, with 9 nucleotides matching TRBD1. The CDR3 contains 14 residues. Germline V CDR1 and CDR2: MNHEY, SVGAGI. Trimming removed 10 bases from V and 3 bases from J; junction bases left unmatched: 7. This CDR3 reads CATQQGADNQPQHF. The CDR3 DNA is TGTGCCACACAACAGGGGGCTGACAATCAGCCCCAGCATTTT.

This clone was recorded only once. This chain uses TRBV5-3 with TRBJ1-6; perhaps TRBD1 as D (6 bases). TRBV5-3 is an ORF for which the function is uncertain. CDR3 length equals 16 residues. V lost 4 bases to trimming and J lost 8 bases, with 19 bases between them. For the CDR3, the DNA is TGTGCCAGAAGCGTTCCTCCAGGGGTTGGGGATTCACCCCTCCACTTT. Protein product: CARSVPPGVGDSPLHF.

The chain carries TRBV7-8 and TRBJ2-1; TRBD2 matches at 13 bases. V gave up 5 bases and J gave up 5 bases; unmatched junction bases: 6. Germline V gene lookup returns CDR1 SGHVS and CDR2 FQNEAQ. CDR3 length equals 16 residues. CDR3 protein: CASSRLAGGFDNEQFF. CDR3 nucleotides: TGTGCCAGCAGCCGACTAGCGGGAGGCTTTGACAATGAGCAGTTCTTC. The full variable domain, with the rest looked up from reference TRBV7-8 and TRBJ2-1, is GAGVSQSPRYKVAKRGQDVALRCDPISGHVSLFWYQQALGQGPEFLTYFQNEAQLDKSGLPSDRFFAERPEGSVSTLKIQRTQQEDSAVYLCASSRLAGGFDNEQFFGPGTRLTVL.

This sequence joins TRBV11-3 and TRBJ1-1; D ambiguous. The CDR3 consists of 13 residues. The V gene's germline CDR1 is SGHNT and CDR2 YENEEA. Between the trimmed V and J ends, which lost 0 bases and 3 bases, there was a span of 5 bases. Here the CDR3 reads CASSLERYTEAFF. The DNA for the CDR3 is TGTGCCAGCAGCTTAGAAAGGTACACTGAAGCTTTCTTT.

In DNA form, the CDR3 reads TGTGCCAGCAGCTCAACCGGACAGGGGGCAACGACTGAAGCTTTCTTT. This encodes CASSSTGQGATTEAFF. The rearrangement joins TRBV5-5 to TRBJ1-1; 11 bases agree with TRBD1. The trim removed 3 bases at V and 5 bases at J, leaving 9 bases unmatched. Per germline, CDR1 SGHKS and CDR2 YYEKEE (reference sequence). The CDR3 has 16 residues.

The chain's CDR3 is CSVYDSGGRTDTQYF. The CDR3 DNA is TGCAGCGTTTACGATAGCGGGGGGCGCACAGATACGCAGTATTTT. The chain joins TRBV29-1 to TRBJ2-3, with 10 bases lining up with TRBD2. The germline CDR1 and CDR2 sequences are SQVTM and ANQGSEA. There are 15 residues in the CDR3. J was trimmed by 1 base and V by 5 bases; bases with no gene match: 6.